This T cell receptor (beta chain) came from a study of blood T cell repertoires in COVID-19. Across the study: The analysed material was cDNA or gDNA that came from T cells, B-cell-depleted T cells, or PBMCs.

The V and J ends lost 2 bases and 4 bases, in that order; junction bases with no gene match: 7. The CDR3 has 14 residues. Germline-derived CDR1 and CDR2 are GTSNPN and SVGIG (reference sequence). The age range of participants was 18 to 89 years, with residence in more than 20 US areas. As handled by the study authors: Reference gene primer amplification yielded estimated nucleated cell counts. Sequenced by immunoSEQ multiplex PCR; TCRdb stores in-frame clones only, minus some. V and J calls and clone size are given by that table; D and trimming were obtained from the DNA. The sample yields approximately 300,000 clones, roughly 85% seen once.

The TCR originated in a woman in her 30s who had recovered from COVID-19. The chain has TRBV30 and TRBJ1-2; 7 bases line up with TRBD1. The sample consisted of PBMCs or T cells enriched from blood (not recorded which). The CDR3 is CAWSPKGTVYGYTF. The CDR3 coding sequence is TGTGCCTGGAGTCCCAAAGGGACAGTCTATGGCTACACCTTC.